These 23 T cell receptor beta chains came from one sample sequenced in a study of PD-L1 blockade in urothelial cancer. This table comes from immunoSEQ multiplex PCR, and its TCRdb copy is limited to in-frame clones, with some not included. The data contain about 84,000 clones, 82% of them singletons. The source was PBMCs, collected around atezolizumab (anti-PD-L1) treatment. The receptors come from a man aged 65 to 85 with urothelial cancer.

The V call is TRBV5-1, the J call TRBJ2-1; TRBD2 agrees at 10 bases. CDR1 SGHRS and CDR2 YFSETQ come from the germline V gene. V shed 0 bases, J shed 3 bases, and the junction held 0 bases outside the gene matches. CDR3 length equals 15 residues. The CDR3 loop reads CASSLERGGYNEQFF. The CDR3 region has the DNA TGCGCCAGCAGCTTGGAGCGGGGGGGCTACAATGAGCAGTTCTTC.

The chain is built from TRBV5-1 and TRBJ2-2; the match to TRBD2 covers 7 bases. In germline, CDR1 is SGHRS, CDR2 YFSETQ. The junction had 8 bases not matched to a gene; V was cut back by 5 bases and J by 1 base. This CDR3 region has 16 residues. The CDR3 DNA sequence: TGCGCCAGCAGTCTTAGCGGGCTCGTGAACACCGGGGAGCTGTTTTTT. Translation: CASSLSGLVNTGELFF.

The chain uses TRBV15 and TRBJ2-2, with 11 bases matching TRBD1. V gave up 8 bases and J gave up 7 bases; unmatched junction bases: 9. Germline V gene data show CDR1 as LNHNV and CDR2 as YYDKDF (reference sequence). The CDR3 extends over 15 amino acids. Here the CDR3 reads CATLRDRGTNGELFF. CDR3 DNA sequence: TGTGCCACCCTCCGGGACAGGGGGACCAACGGGGAGCTGTTTTTT.

The chain combines TRBV6-1 with TRBJ2-3, with D possibly matching TRBD2 (5 bases). CDR1 is MNHNS and CDR2 is SASEGT in the germline V gene. V was trimmed by 7 bases and J by 5 bases, leaving 7 bases between them. The CDR3 is 11 amino acids. The CDR3 reads CASTGIDTQYF. CDR3 DNA sequence: TGTGCCAGCACCGGGATAGATACGCAGTATTTT.

The CDR3 region is CASSQDSPGQGAREQYF. The CDR3 bases are TGTGCCAGCTCACAGGACTCTCCGGGACAGGGGGCAAGAGAGCAGTACTTC. This sequence joins TRBV18 and TRBJ2-7; 12 nucleotides align to TRBD1. Germline V lookup: CDR1 KGHSH, CDR2 LQKENI. V was pared by 4 bases and J by 7 bases, with 14 bases of the junction left unmatched. The CDR3 is 17 amino acids.

The gene calls are TRBV7-2 and TRBJ1-2, with 7 positions matching TRBD1. Germline V CDR1 and CDR2: SGHTA, FQGNSA. Losses at the gene ends were 0 bases for V and 4 bases for J; bases not matched to a gene: 5. The length of the CDR3 is 15 residues. CDR3 in amino acids: CASSLARGPAYGYTF. Here the CDR3 DNA reads TGTGCCAGCAGCTTAGCGAGGGGGCCGGCCTATGGCTACACCTTC.

The V call is TRBV5-5, the J call TRBJ1-6, with TRBD1 as a possible D gene (5 bases). Looked up from germline, CDR1 is SGHKS and CDR2 is YYEKEE (reference sequence). With 4 bases removed from V and 1 base from J, the gap between germline ends came to 9 bases. This CDR3 region has 15 residues. In DNA form, the CDR3 reads TGTGCCAGCAGCAACTCAGGGTCCTATAATTCACCCCTCCACTTT. It is translated as CASSNSGSYNSPLHF.

This clone occurred once. The V and J genes are TRBV6-1 and TRBJ2-2; unclear D gene. CDR1 and CDR2 (germline): MNHNS, SASEGT. The length of the CDR3 is 15 residues. V gave up 2 bases and J gave up 4 bases, with 11 bases separating them. CDR3 amino acids: CASSESATSTGELFF. As DNA, the CDR3 is TGTGCCAGCAGTGAATCTGCAACGAGCACCGGGGAGCTGTTTTTT.

The J gene is TRBJ2-1, the V gene TRBV7-3, with 9 bases that match TRBD1. Germline V gene sequence: CDR1 SGHTA, CDR2 FQGTGA. Trimming took 3 bases from V and 7 from J; bases not matched to a gene: 4. The CDR3 runs 14 residues. The CDR3 DNA reads as TGTGCCAGCAGCTTCGGGACAGGGTCTAATGAGCAGTTCTTC. This gives the protein CASSFGTGSNEQFF.

The rearrangement uses TRBV27 and TRBJ1-1, with unresolved D. CDR3 length: 14 residues. Germline V CDR1 and CDR2: MNHEY, SMNVEV (reference sequence). With 2 bases removed from V and 0 bases from J, the gap between germline ends came to 7 bases. DNA for the CDR3: TGTGCCAGCAGTTTACGGGGTATGAACACTGAAGCTTTCTTT. Encoded protein: CASSLRGMNTEAFF.

The chain recombines TRBV6-1 with TRBJ2-3; 7 bases align to TRBD1. The CDR3 spans 16 residues. The germline V gene has CDR1 MNHNS and CDR2 SASEGT. V lost 4 bases and J lost 2; bases outside the gene matches: 9. The CDR3 bases are TGTGCCAGCAGTGCTCGACAGGGCTCCCTCACAGATACGCAGTATTTT. As protein: CASSARQGSLTDTQYF.

The V and J genes are TRBV7-9 and TRBJ1-3; 7 bases match TRBD1. The CDR3 contains 13 residues. The V and J ends lost 6 bases and 4 bases, in that order; junction bases with no gene match: 3. CDR1 and CDR2 (germline): SEHNR, FQNEAQ (reference sequence). CDR3 sequence: CASRQDRGNTIYF. The CDR3 nucleotides read TGTGCCAGCAGACAGGACAGGGGAAACACCATATATTTT.

J is TRBJ2-5 and V is TRBV18; 7 nucleotides match TRBD1. Trimming at V came to 5 bases and at J to 2 bases, leaving 2 bases not matched to a gene. Germline values: CDR1 KGHSH, CDR2 LQKENI. The CDR3 spans 13 residues. The CDR3 DNA is TGTGCCAGCTCAGTGGGACAGCAAGAGACCCAGTACTTC. It specifies CASSVGQQETQYF.

To note about this clone: This specimen includes other DNA sequences encoding the same CDR3. V gene TRBV7-9 combines with J gene TRBJ1-1; 10 nucleotides line up with TRBD1. This CDR3 contains 16 residues. With 1 base clipped from V and 2 bases from J, the junction kept 4 bases outside the gene matches. Looked up from germline, CDR1 is SEHNR and CDR2 is FQNEAQ (reference sequence). The CDR3 sequence: CASSLGGTGENTEAFF. The CDR3, as DNA: TGTGCCAGCAGCTTAGGGGGGACAGGGGAAAACACTGAAGCTTTCTTT. The full variable domain, with the rest looked up from reference TRBV7-9 and TRBJ1-1, is DTGVSQNPRHKITKRGQNVTFRCDPISEHNRLYWYRQTLGQGPEFLTYFQNEAQLEKSRLLSDRFSAERPKGSFSTLEIQRTEQGDSAMYLCASSLGGTGENTEAFFGQGTRLTVV.

Here the CDR3 reads CASSPLTGTILTNEKLFF. The DNA of the CDR3 is TGTGCCAGCAGCCCCCTGACAGGGACGATTTTAACTAATGAAAAACTGTTTTTT. This sequence joins TRBV7-9 and TRBJ1-4, with 7 positions matching TRBD1. Germline V gene data show CDR1 as SEHNR and CDR2 as FQNEAQ (reference sequence). After removal of 5 bases from V and 1 base from J, the junction contained 13 bases not matched to a gene. The CDR3 runs to 18 residues.

This clone was seen just once. The chain is built from TRBV11-2 and TRBJ2-3; 14 bases agree with TRBD2. Germline trimming cut 3 bases from V and 3 bases from J; bases unmatched to any gene: 2. The germline V gene has CDR1 SGHAT and CDR2 FQNNGV. This CDR3 region has 16 residues. The CDR3: CASSLRLAGGTDTQYF. CDR3 nucleotide sequence: TGTGCCAGCAGCTTGAGACTAGCGGGAGGGACAGATACGCAGTATTTT. The full variable domain, completed using reference TRBV11-2 and TRBJ2-3, is EAGVAQSPRYKIIEKRQSVAFWCNPISGHATLYWYQQILGQGPKLLIQFQNNGVVDDSQLPKDRFSAERLKGVDSTLKIQPAKLEDSAVYLCASSLRLAGGTDTQYFGPGTRLTVL.

The chain joins TRBV7-2 to TRBJ2-7; D is unresolved. The germline V gene encodes CDR1 SGHTA and CDR2 FQGNSA. CDR3 size: 12 residues. Trimming left V 1 base short and J 8 bases short, with 9 bases between. The CDR3 spells CASSLVNSQQYF. DNA for the CDR3: TGTGCCAGCAGCTTAGTCAACTCGCAGCAGTACTTC.

The gene calls are TRBV6-5 and TRBJ2-7; TRBD1 aligns across 9 bases. After removal of 6 bases from V and 1 base from J, the junction contained 4 bases not matched to a gene. The CDR3 extends over 14 amino acids. Germline V gives CDR1 MNHEY, CDR2 SVGAGI. This CDR3 is CASRRTGVSYEQYF. For the CDR3, the DNA is TGTGCCAGCAGGAGGACAGGGGTTTCCTACGAGCAGTACTTC.

The rearrangement uses TRBV30 and TRBJ2-2; 9 nucleotides agree with TRBD2. CDR3 size: 15 residues. Germline V CDR1 and CDR2: GTSNPN, SVGIG (reference sequence). Trimming removed 4 bases from V and 5 bases from J; junction bases left unmatched: 8. The CDR3 is CAWKISGSDTGELFF. The DNA of the CDR3 is TGTGCCTGGAAAATTAGCGGGAGTGATACCGGGGAGCTGTTTTTT.

This clone has more than one count but fewer than ten. The chain carries TRBV12-5 and TRBJ2-1; no clear D gene. The CDR3 contains 13 residues. Trimming cost V 2 bases and J 10 bases, with 12 bases left between them. CDR1 and CDR2 (germline): LGHNT, FRNRAP. The CDR3 DNA sequence: TGTGCTAGTGGTTTGACACCTCCAACGGAGCAGTTCTTC. Translated, it gives CASGLTPPTEQFF.

The J gene is TRBJ2-7, the V gene TRBV5-4, with TRBD2 matching 8 bases. The CDR3 runs to 14 residues. The germline V gene encodes CDR1 SGHNT and CDR2 YYREEE (reference sequence). The V segment lost 3 bases and the J segment 3 bases; nucleotides outside the gene matches: 5. This CDR3 reads CASSSSSGRYEQYF. Written as DNA, the CDR3 is TGTGCCAGCAGCTCCTCTAGCGGGCGCTACGAGCAGTACTTC. The variable domain in full, with the rest retrieved from reference TRBV5-4 and TRBJ2-7, is ETGVTQSPTHLIKTRGQQVTLRCSSQSGHNTVSWYQQALGQGPQFIFQYYREEENGRGNFPPRFSGLQFPNYSSELNVNALELDDSALYLCASSSSSGRYEQYFGPGTRLTVT.

This chain uses TRBV6-5 with TRBJ2-2; 10 bases line up with TRBD1. In germline, CDR1 is MNHEY, CDR2 SVGAGI. The CDR3 is made up of 15 amino acids. The J segment lost 4 bases and the V segment lost 5 bases, leaving 4 bases of the junction unmatched. The CDR3 loop reads CASSQDRGSTGELFF. The CDR3 nucleotides are TGTGCCAGCAGTCAGGACAGGGGGTCCACCGGGGAGCTGTTTTTT.

J is TRBJ1-2 and V is TRBV10-3, with D maybe TRBD1 (5 bases). Germline V CDR1 and CDR2: ENHRY, SYGVKD. V dropped 3 bases and J dropped 1 base, with 9 bases sitting between them. The CDR3 contains 14 residues. The CDR3 spells CAISDRAGNYGYTF. In nucleotides, the CDR3 is TGTGCCATCAGTGACAGGGCCGGTAACTATGGCTACACCTTC.